Many counts were recorded for the clone carrying this TCR beta chain. What it recognizes is unknown. The data stem from a study of early T cells in non-severe SARS-CoV-2 infection. Study overall: Sequenced material consisted of bulk RNA (from unsorted whole blood), and chains were unpaired.

The study, taken as a whole, reports: Anti-spike CD8 responses were favored by VDJdb matching, which missed private and CD4 specificities.

Germline V gene lookup returns CDR1 SEHNR and CDR2 FQNEAQ (reference sequence). V gave up 5 bases and J gave up 3 bases, with 14 bases separating them. The CDR3 loop spans 14 amino acids. Unique molecular identifiers were affixed to single, distinct cDNA molecules. TCRdb re-called the 5' RACE reads through MiXCR, storing one row per CDR3 protein. This sample has about 29,000 distinct CDR3 sequences, with around 5% found just once. Sequenced material: whole blood. The genes are TRBV7-9 and TRBJ2-7; D ambiguous. The receptor comes from an adult who was a healthcare worker with PCR-confirmed SARS-CoV-2 infection or an uninfected control (not recorded which). Here the CDR3 DNA reads TGTGCCAGCAGCCATCTCTCGGCCAACTACGAGCAGTACTTC. It specifies CASSHLSANYEQYF.